This record concerns one TCR beta chain sequence. Germline V gene data show CDR1 as MRHNA and CDR2 as SNTAGT. This CDR3 contains 17 residues. V lost 3 bases and J lost 0, with 18 bases in between. Naive CD8 cells lacked CD45RO and underwent positive selection for CCR7, leaving out terminally differentiated effector memory CD45RA+ cells. The data originate from a study of shared clonotypes between healthy human individuals. Here immunoSEQ multiplex PCR was the method, and the copy in TCRdb shows in-frame clones only, minus some. The table has around 580,000 clones, nearly 98% seen once. The sample consisted of naive CD8+ T cells sorted from blood. The rearrangement joins TRBV6-4 to TRBJ2-7, with a weak D call TRBD1 (6 bases). The sequence came from a man aged 25 to 40 in good health. CDR3 coding DNA: TGTGCCAGCAGTGATGGAGCAGGGGTTACTCTCTCCTACGAGCAGTACTTC. Encoded protein: CASSDGAGVTLSYEQYF.